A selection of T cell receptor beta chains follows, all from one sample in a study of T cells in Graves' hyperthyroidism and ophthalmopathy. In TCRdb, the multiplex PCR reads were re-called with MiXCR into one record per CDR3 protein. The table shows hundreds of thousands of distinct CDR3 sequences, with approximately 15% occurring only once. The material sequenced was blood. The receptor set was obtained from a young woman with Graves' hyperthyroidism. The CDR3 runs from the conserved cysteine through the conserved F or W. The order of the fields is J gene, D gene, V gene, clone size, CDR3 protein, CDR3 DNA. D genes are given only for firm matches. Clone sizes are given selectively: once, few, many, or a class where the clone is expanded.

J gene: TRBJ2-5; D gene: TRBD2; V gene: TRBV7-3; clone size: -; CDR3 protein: CASSLSPSGDGTQYF; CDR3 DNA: TGTGCCAGCAGCTTATCTCCTAGCGGGGATGGGACCCAGTACTTC
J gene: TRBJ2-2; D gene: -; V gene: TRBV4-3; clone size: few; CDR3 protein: CASSHGMGGGIGELFF; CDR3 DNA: TGCGCCAGCAGCCACGGAATGGGGGGAGGAATCGGGGAGCTGTTTTTT
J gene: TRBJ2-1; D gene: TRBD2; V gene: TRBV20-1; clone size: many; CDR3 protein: CSARLAGHEQFF; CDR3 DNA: TGCAGTGCTAGACTAGCGGGGCATGAGCAGTTCTTC
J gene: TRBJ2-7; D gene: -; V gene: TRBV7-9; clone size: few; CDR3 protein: CASSPGVDQYF; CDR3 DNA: TGTGCCAGCAGCCCGGGAGTGGATCAGTACTTC
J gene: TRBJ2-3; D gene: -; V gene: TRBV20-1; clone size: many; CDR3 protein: CSPRIGTDTQYF; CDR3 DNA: TGCAGTCCACGGATCGGCACAGATACGCAGTATTTT
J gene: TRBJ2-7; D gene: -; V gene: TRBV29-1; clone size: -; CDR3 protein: CSVAGTETYEQYF; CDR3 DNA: TGCAGCGTGGCCGGGACGGAGACCTACGAGCAGTACTTC
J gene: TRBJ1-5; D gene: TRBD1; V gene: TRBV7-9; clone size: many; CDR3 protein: CASSSGQVAQPQHF; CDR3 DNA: TGTGCCAGCAGTTCGGGACAGGTTGCTCAGCCCCAGCATTTT
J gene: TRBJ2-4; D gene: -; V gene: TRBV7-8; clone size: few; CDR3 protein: CASSLGQVKNIQYF; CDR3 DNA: TGTGCCAGCAGCTTAGGACAAGTCAAAAACATTCAGTACTTC
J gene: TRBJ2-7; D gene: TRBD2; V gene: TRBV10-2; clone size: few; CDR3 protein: CASSDGRGAYEQYF; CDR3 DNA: TGCGCCAGCAGTGATGGGCGGGGGGCCTACGAGCAGTACTTC
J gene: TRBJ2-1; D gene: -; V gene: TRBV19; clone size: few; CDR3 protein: CASSPPRQTSYNEQFF; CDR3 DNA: TGTGCCAGTAGTCCCCCTCGACAGACCTCCTACAATGAGCAGTTCTTC
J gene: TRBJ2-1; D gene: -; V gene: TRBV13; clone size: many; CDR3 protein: CASSLISGTDNNEQFF; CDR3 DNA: TGTGCCAGCAGCTTAATATCGGGGACCGATAACAATGAGCAGTTCTTC
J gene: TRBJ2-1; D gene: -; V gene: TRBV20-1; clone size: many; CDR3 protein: CSAPRIYNEQFF; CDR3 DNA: TGCAGTGCTCCTCGAATTTACAATGAGCAGTTCTTC
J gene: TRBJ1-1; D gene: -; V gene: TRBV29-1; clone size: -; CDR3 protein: CSVGTRAITEAFF; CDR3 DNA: TGCAGCGTGGGTACCAGGGCAATCACTGAAGCTTTCTTT
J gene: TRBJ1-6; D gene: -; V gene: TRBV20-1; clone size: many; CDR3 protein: CSASPSSGGNSPLHF; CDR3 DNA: TGCAGTGCTAGCCCCTCTTCGGGGGGAAATTCACCCCTCCACTTT
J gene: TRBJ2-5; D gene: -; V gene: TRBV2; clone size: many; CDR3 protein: CASSVSRSGPNIQETQYF; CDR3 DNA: TGTGCCAGCAGTGTGTCACGTTCCGGACCGAATATCCAAGAGACCCAGTACTTC
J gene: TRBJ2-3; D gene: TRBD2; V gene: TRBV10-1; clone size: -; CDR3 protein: CASSDGGMSTDTQYF; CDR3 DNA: TGCGCCAGCAGTGACGGGGGGATGAGCACAGATACGCAGTATTTT
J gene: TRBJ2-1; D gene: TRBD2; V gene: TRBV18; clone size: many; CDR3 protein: CASSSIPSGSDSRQFF; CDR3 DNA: TGTGCCAGCTCATCGATCCCTAGCGGGAGTGATTCAAGGCAGTTCTTC
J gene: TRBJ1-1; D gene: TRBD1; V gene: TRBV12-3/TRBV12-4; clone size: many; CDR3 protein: CASTLTGTNTEAFF; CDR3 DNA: TGTGCCAGCACCTTGACAGGGACGAACACTGAAGCTTTCTTT
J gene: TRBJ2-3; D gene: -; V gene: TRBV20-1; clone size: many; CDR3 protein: CSARERSTDTQYF; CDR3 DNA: TGCAGTGCTAGAGAGAGAAGCACAGATACGCAGTATTTT
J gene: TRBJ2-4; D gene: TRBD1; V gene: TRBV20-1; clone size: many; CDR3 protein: CSAHRQGPNIQYF; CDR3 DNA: TGCAGTGCTCATCGACAGGGCCCAAACATTCAGTACTTC
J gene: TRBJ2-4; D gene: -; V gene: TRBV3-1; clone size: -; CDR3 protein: CASSRRKPGRPNLAKNIQYF; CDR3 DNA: TGTGCCAGCAGCCGAAGAAAGCCAGGGAGGCCCAACCTAGCCAAAAACATTCAGTACTTC
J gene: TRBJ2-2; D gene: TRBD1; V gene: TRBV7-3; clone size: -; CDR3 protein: CASSSGQGPGELFF; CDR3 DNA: TGTGCCAGCAGCTCCGGACAGGGACCCGGGGAGCTGTTTTTT
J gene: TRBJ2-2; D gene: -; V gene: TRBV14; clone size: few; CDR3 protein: CASSPTYGLVATGELFF; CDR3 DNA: TGTGCCAGCAGCCCAACCTATGGGCTGGTTGCGACCGGGGAGCTGTTTTTT
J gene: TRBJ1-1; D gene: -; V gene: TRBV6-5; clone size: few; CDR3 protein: CASSYREGGFTEAFF; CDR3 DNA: TGTGCCAGCAGTTACCGTGAGGGGGGGTTCACTGAAGCTTTCTTT
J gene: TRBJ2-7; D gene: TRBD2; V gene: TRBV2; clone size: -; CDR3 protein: CASSGLSSGSNYEQYF; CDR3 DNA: TGTGCCAGCAGTGGGCTATCTAGCGGGAGTAACTACGAGCAGTACTTC
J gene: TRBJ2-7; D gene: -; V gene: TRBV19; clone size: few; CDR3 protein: CASSIGAGGNYEQYF; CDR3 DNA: TGTGCCAGTAGTATAGGGGCAGGGGGGAACTACGAGCAGTACTTC
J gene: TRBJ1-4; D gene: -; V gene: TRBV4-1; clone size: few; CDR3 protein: CASSQDATGPNEKLFF; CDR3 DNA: TGCGCCAGCAGCCAAGACGCCACAGGGCCTAATGAAAAACTGTTTTTT
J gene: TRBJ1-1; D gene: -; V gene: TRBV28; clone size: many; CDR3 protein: CASSFLRTNTEAFF; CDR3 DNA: TGTGCCAGCAGTTTTTTGCGGACGAACACTGAAGCTTTCTTT
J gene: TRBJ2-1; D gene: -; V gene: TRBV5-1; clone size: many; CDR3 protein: CASSLTLRDLSSEQFF; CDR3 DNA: TGCGCCAGCAGCTTGACTTTGCGGGACCTATCGAGTGAGCAGTTCTTC
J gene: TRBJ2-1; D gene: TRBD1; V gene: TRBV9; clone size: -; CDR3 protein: CASSVGDRVYNEQFF; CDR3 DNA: TGTGCCAGCAGCGTAGGGGACAGGGTGTACAATGAGCAGTTCTTC
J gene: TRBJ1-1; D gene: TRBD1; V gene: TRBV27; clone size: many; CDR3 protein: CASSLGTGEANTEAFF; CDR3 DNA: TGTGCCAGCAGTTTAGGAACAGGGGAGGCGAACACTGAAGCTTTCTTT
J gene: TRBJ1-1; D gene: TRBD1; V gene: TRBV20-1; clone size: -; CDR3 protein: CSARGQGGWYTEAFF; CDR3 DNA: TGCAGTGCTAGAGGTCAGGGGGGTTGGTACACTGAAGCTTTCTTT
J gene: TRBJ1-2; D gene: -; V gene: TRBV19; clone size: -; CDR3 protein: CASSPPWYGYTF; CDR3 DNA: TGTGCCAGTAGTCCCCCCTGGTATGGCTACACCTTC
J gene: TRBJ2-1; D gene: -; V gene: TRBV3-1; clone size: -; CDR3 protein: CASSQAGHRGLGGGQFF; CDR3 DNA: TGTGCCAGCAGCCAAGCAGGTCATCGGGGTTTGGGGGGCGGGCAGTTCTTC
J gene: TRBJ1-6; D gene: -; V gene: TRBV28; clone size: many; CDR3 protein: CASSSPALDNSPLHF; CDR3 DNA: TGTGCCAGCAGTTCGCCGGCGCTAGATAATTCACCCCTCCACTTT
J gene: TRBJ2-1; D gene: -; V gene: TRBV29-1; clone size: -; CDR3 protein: CSVHVAGKYNEQFF; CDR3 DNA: TGCAGCGTCCACGTGGCGGGGAAATACAATGAGCAGTTCTTC
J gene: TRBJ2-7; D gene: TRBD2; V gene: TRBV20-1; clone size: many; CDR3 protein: CSASGLAGVAYEQYF; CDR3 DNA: TGCAGTGCTAGCGGACTAGCGGGAGTTGCCTACGAGCAGTACTTC
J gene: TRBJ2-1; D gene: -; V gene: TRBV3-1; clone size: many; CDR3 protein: CASSVLESEQFF; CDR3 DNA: TGTGCCAGCAGCGTACTCGAATCTGAGCAGTTCTTC
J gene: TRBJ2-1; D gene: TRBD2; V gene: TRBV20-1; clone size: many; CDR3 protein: CSATGLAAASYNEQFF; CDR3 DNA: TGCAGTGCTACGGGACTAGCGGCTGCTTCCTACAATGAGCAGTTCTTC
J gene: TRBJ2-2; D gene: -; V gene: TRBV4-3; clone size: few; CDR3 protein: CASSQSPPSLNTGELFF; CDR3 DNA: TGCGCCAGCAGCCAAAGTCCGCCATCCCTGAACACCGGGGAGCTGTTTTTT
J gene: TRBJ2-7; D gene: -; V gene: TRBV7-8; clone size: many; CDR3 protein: CASSLGGRRAAYEQYF; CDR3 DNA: TGTGCCAGCAGCTTAGGAGGGCGCAGGGCCGCCTACGAGCAGTACTTC
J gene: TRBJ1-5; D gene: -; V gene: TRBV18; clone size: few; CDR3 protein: CASSPGGVGQPQHF; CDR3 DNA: TGTGCCAGCTCACCGGGGGGGGTCGGTCAGCCCCAGCATTTT
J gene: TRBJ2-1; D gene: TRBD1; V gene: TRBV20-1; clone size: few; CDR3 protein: CSASGTGEGNEQFF; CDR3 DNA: TGCAGTGCTAGTGGGACAGGGGAAGGGAATGAGCAGTTCTTC
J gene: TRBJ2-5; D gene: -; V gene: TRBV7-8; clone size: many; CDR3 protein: CASSFLAGSGETQYF; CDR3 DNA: TGTGCCAGCAGCTTCTTAGCAGGGAGTGGAGAGACCCAGTACTTC
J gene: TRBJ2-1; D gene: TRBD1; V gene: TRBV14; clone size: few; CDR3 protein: CASSPTNRGSYNEQFF; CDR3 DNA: TGTGCCAGCAGCCCGACCAACAGGGGCTCCTACAATGAGCAGTTCTTC
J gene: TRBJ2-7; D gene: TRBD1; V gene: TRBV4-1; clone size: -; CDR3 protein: CASSAPGTGGEQYF; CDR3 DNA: TGCGCCAGCAGCGCGCCCGGGACAGGGGGCGAGCAGTACTTC
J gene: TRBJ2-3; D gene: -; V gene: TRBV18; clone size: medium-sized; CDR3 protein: CASSLGPDSTDTQYF; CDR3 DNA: TGTGCCAGCTCTCTCGGCCCGGATAGCACAGATACGCAGTATTTT
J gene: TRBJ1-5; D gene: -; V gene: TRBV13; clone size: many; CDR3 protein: CASSSRQANQPQHF; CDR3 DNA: TGTGCCAGCAGCTCCCGACAGGCGAATCAGCCCCAGCATTTT
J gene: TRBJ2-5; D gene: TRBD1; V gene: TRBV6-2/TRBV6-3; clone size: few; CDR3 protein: CASRFTGDQETQYF; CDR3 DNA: TGTGCCAGCAGATTTACAGGGGATCAAGAGACCCAGTACTTC
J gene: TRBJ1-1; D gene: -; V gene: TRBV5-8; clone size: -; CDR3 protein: CASSLGVGGTEAFF; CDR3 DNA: TGTGCCAGCAGCTTAGGGGTAGGGGGAACTGAAGCTTTCTTT
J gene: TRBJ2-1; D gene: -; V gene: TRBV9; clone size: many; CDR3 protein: CASSVSGGGYNEQFF; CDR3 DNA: TGTGCCAGCAGCGTATCGGGGGGCGGCTACAATGAGCAGTTCTTC
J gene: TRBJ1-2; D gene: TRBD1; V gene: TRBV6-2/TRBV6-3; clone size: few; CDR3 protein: CASMGRGFYGYTF; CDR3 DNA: TGTGCCAGCATGGGCAGGGGGTTCTATGGCTACACCTTC
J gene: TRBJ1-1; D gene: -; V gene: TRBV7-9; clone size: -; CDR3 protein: CASSQGTTPEAFF; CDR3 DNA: TGTGCCAGCAGTCAAGGGACTACCCCTGAAGCTTTCTTT
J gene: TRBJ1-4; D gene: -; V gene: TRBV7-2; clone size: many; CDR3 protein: CASSYHSNEKLFF; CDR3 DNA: TGTGCCAGCAGCTACCACAGTAATGAAAAACTGTTTTTT
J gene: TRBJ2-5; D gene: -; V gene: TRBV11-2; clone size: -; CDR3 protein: CASSLEWDGRVGTQYF; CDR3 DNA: TGTGCCAGCAGCTTAGAATGGGACGGGCGCGTCGGGACCCAGTACTTC
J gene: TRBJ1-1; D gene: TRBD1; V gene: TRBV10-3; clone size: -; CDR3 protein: CAIATGEGTEAFF; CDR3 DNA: TGTGCCATCGCCACAGGGGAAGGTACTGAAGCTTTCTTT
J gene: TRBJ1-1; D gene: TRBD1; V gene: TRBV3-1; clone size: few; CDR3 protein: CASSPGTGFTEAFF; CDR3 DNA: TGTGCCAGCAGCCCCGGGACAGGGTTCACTGAAGCTTTCTTT
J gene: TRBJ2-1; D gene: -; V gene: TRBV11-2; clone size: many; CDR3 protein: CASSLAGALKYNEQFF; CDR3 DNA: TGTGCCAGCAGCTTAGCTGGCGCGCTGAAATACAATGAGCAGTTCTTC
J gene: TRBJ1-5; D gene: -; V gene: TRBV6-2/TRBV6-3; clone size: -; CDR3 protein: CASSYSNSNQPQHF; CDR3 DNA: TGTGCCAGCAGTTACTCAAATAGCAATCAGCCCCAGCATTTT